Listed below are T cell receptor beta chains from one sample, sequenced in a study of cytomegalovirus exposure and HLA in healthy donors. Repertoires were generated with immunoSEQ multiplex PCR, while TCRdb's copy carries only in-frame clones and drops some. The sample carries 150,000 to 200,000 clones, 60% to 85% recorded once. Sequences were obtained from PBMCs. Receptors originate from a woman aged 40 to 55 in good health and CMV-seronegative. The CDR3 runs from the conserved cysteine through the conserved F or W. The order of the fields is clone size, J gene, CDR3 length, V gene, D gene, CDR3 protein, CDR3 DNA. A D gene is named only where the DNA matches it firmly. Not every row has a clone size; where given, it reads once, few, many or a size class.

>-|TRBJ2-7|14|TRBV6-4|TRBD1
CASSGGQGTYEQYF
TGTGCCAGCAGCGGGGGACAGGGGACCTACGAGCAGTACTTC
>-|TRBJ2-2|16|TRBV5-1|TRBD2
CASSFLAGANTGELFF
TGCGCCAGCAGCTTCCTAGCGGGTGCGAACACCGGGGAGCTGTTTTTT
>-|TRBJ2-3|14|TRBV6-1|-
CASSLYTTPDTQYF
TGTGCCAGCAGCTTATACACGACTCCGGATACGCAGTATTTT
>-|TRBJ1-4|14|TRBV7-2|-
CASSLDSQTEKLFF
TGTGCCAGCAGCTTGGACAGCCAAACTGAAAAACTGTTTTTT
>-|TRBJ1-1|11|TRBV6-1|-
CALQGNTEAFF
TGTGCCCTACAGGGGAACACTGAAGCTTTCTTT
>-|TRBJ1-3|16|TRBV27|-
CASSLRGTLSGNTIYF
TGTGCCAGCAGTTTAAGGGGGACCCTCTCTGGAAACACCATATATTTT
>-|TRBJ1-5|14|TRBV2|-
CASSVGPRDQPQHF
TGTGCCAGCAGTGTCGGTCCACGAGATCAGCCCCAGCATTTT
>-|TRBJ2-6|15|TRBV9|-
CASSVQGSGANVLTF
TGTGCCAGCAGCGTACAGGGCTCTGGGGCCAACGTCCTGACTTTC
>-|TRBJ2-2|16|TRBV6-5|-
CASSSRAGLGTGELFF
TGTGCCAGCAGTTCCAGGGCCGGCTTGGGGACCGGGGAGCTGTTTTTT
>-|TRBJ1-5|15|TRBV5-8|TRBD1
CASSLGQGRGQPQHF
TGTGCCAGCAGCTTGGGACAGGGAAGGGGTCAGCCCCAGCATTTT
>-|TRBJ1-1|14|TRBV6-6|TRBD1
CASSRGTGGTEAFF
TGTGCCAGCAGTCGCGGGACAGGGGGGACTGAAGCTTTCTTT
>once|TRBJ2-5|15|TRBV7-8|TRBD2
CASSPSGGPGGTQYF
TGTGCCAGCAGCCCTAGCGGGGGCCCCGGCGGGACCCAGTACTTC
>-|TRBJ2-7|14|TRBV18|-
CASSSGTGDYEQYF
TGTGCCAGCTCCTCCGGGACTGGAGACTACGAGCAGTACTTC
>-|TRBJ1-6|14|TRBV10-2|-
CASSEVVVRSPLHF
TGCGCCAGCAGTGAGGTGGTAGTTCGCTCACCCCTCCACTTT
>-|TRBJ1-2|16|TRBV4-2|TRBD1
CASSLSTQGGLPGYTF
TGTGCCAGCAGCCTGTCGACACAGGGGGGTTTGCCGGGCTACACCTTC
>-|TRBJ2-1|16|TRBV5-4|TRBD2
CASSVVAGGAYNEQFF
TGTGCCAGCAGCGTAGTAGCGGGGGGAGCCTACAATGAGCAGTTCTTC
>few|TRBJ2-1|16|TRBV5-4|TRBD2
CASSLIGRGDNNEQFF
TGTGCCAGCAGCTTAATAGGGCGGGGGGATAACAATGAGCAGTTCTTC
>-|TRBJ2-3|14|TRBV7-3|-
CASSLRGDTDTQYF
TGTGCCAGCAGCCTCAGGGGGGACACAGATACGCAGTATTTT
>-|TRBJ2-1|16|TRBV19|-
CASTRDWAGHHNEQFF
TGTGCCAGTACCAGGGACTGGGCGGGGCATCACAATGAGCAGTTCTTC
>few|TRBJ1-1|16|TRBV27|-
CASRHNRRSLNTEAFF
TGTGCCAGCAGGCATAATCGACGGAGCCTGAACACTGAAGCTTTCTTT
>-|TRBJ1-1|16|TRBV6-6|TRBD1
CASNVENRGPDTEAFF
TGTGCCAGCAACGTGGAGAACAGGGGGCCCGACACTGAAGCTTTCTTT
>-|TRBJ1-3|14|TRBV9|-
CASSGPGTGNTIYF
TGTGCCAGCAGCGGACCCGGGACAGGAAACACCATATATTTT
>-|TRBJ2-1|16|TRBV4-1|TRBD2
CASSPTGTSEANEQFF
TGCGCCAGCAGCCCCACCGGGACTAGCGAAGCAAATGAGCAGTTCTTC
>few|TRBJ2-1|11|TRBV2|-
CASAAYNEQFF
TGTGCCAGCGCGGCCTACAATGAGCAGTTCTTC
>-|TRBJ1-4|15|TRBV7-2|-
CASSSQQGSNEKLFF
TGTGCCAGCAGCTCCCAACAGGGATCTAATGAAAAACTGTTTTTT
>-|TRBJ1-1|14|TRBV28|TRBD1
CASYPGQEHTEAFF
TGTGCCAGTTATCCGGGACAGGAGCACACTGAAGCTTTCTTT
>-|TRBJ2-3|17|TRBV19|-
CASSIPPGLPIVNTQYF
TGTGCCAGTAGTATACCGCCGGGACTGCCGATAGTAAATACGCAGTATTTT
>-|TRBJ2-3|15|TRBV5-6|-
CASTTGRTSTDTQYF
TGTGCCAGCACCACTGGGCGTACTAGCACAGATACGCAGTATTTT
>many|TRBJ2-1|15|TRBV6-1|TRBD2
CASRTPPRGGHEQFF
TGTGCCAGCAGAACACCTCCCCGGGGAGGGCATGAGCAGTTCTTC
>-|TRBJ2-7|12|TRBV2|-
CASSEGEYEQYF
TGTGCCAGCAGTGAAGGAGAGTACGAGCAGTACTTC
>-|TRBJ2-2|16|TRBV6-5|-
CASSYNPDRDTGELFF
TGTGCCAGCAGTTACAATCCTGACAGAGACACCGGGGAGCTGTTTTTT
>-|TRBJ1-2|11|TRBV20-1|-
CSVSYRDGYTF
TGCAGTGTCAGTTACAGGGATGGCTACACCTTC
>-|TRBJ2-2|15|TRBV5-1|-
CASTYRTVNTGELFF
TGCGCCAGCACGTACAGGACAGTGAACACCGGGGAGCTGTTTTTT
>-|TRBJ1-6|13|TRBV27|-
CASSPGTLGPLHF
TGTGCCAGCAGTCCCGGGACACTTGGACCCCTCCACTTT
>-|TRBJ1-4|15|TRBV28|TRBD1
CATWTGGATNEKLFF
TGTGCCACCTGGACAGGGGGCGCAACTAATGAAAAACTGTTTTTT
>-|TRBJ2-3|16|TRBV28|TRBD1
CASSRAGTGLSHTQYF
TGTGCCAGCAGTAGAGCCGGGACAGGGTTGTCACATACGCAGTATTTT
>-|TRBJ1-2|13|TRBV29-1|-
CSVTSGINYGYTF
TGCAGCGTTACGAGCGGGATAAACTATGGCTACACCTTC
>few|TRBJ1-3|15|TRBV4-1|-
CASSTSGGSGNTIYF
TGCGCCAGCAGCACGAGCGGGGGCTCCGGAAACACCATATATTTT
>-|TRBJ1-4|15|TRBV28|-
CASNGESATNEKLFF
TGTGCCAGTAACGGGGAGAGTGCAACTAATGAAAAACTGTTTTTT
>few|TRBJ1-1|13|TRBV27|-
CASRVGRNTEAFF
TGTGCCAGCAGAGTTGGGAGGAACACTGAAGCTTTCTTT
>few|TRBJ2-7|11|TRBV28|-
CASSLRYEQYF
TGTGCCAGCAGTCTACGGTACGAGCAGTACTTC
>-|TRBJ2-7|15|TRBV9|-
CASSVAAGPTYEQYF
TGTGCCAGCAGCGTAGCGGCAGGCCCTACCTACGAGCAGTACTTC
>-|TRBJ2-7|16|TRBV5-8|TRBD2
CASSLGDYIVSYEQYF
TGTGCCAGCAGCTTGGGGGACTACATTGTCTCCTACGAGCAGTACTTC
>-|TRBJ2-1|16|TRBV6-5|TRBD1
CASSYMAGQAYNEQFF
TGTGCCAGCAGTTACATGGCGGGACAGGCATACAATGAGCAGTTCTTC
>few|TRBJ2-2|17|TRBV4-2|TRBD2
CASSQASGTSGGGELFF
TGTGCCAGCAGCCAAGCCTCTGGGACTAGCGGGGGCGGGGAGCTGTTTTTT
>-|TRBJ2-4|15|TRBV5-4|TRBD2
CASSPGTIAKNIQYF
TGTGCCAGCAGCCCCGGGACTATCGCCAAAAACATTCAGTACTTC
>-|TRBJ1-4|16|TRBV27|TRBD1
CASSLGQGTTNEKLFF
TGTGCCAGCAGTTTAGGACAGGGCACAACTAATGAAAAACTGTTTTTT
>once|TRBJ2-1|12|TRBV28|-
CASKLDYNEQFF
TGTGCCAGCAAGCTCGACTACAATGAGCAGTTCTTC
>-|TRBJ2-1|15|TRBV4-1|TRBD1
CASITRPGGSGEQFF
TGCGCCAGCATCACTAGGCCAGGGGGCTCGGGTGAGCAGTTCTTC
>-|TRBJ1-5|15|TRBV5-1|TRBD1
CASSEQGARGQPQHF
TGCGCCAGCAGCGAGCAGGGGGCGCGGGGTCAGCCCCAGCATTTT
>-|TRBJ1-5|17|TRBV9|TRBD1
CASSDGTGGNSNQPQHF
TGTGCCAGCAGCGATGGGACAGGGGGGAATAGCAATCAGCCCCAGCATTTT
>once|TRBJ1-2|15|TRBV5-6|-
CASRQRTAGFYGYTF
TGTGCCAGCAGACAACGGACGGCGGGATTCTATGGCTACACCTTC
>-|TRBJ2-3|18|TRBV4-2|TRBD2
CASSQIGTSVSGTDTQYF
TGTGCCAGCAGCCAAATAGGGACTAGCGTCTCGGGCACAGATACGCAGTATTTT
>-|TRBJ1-3|16|TRBV5-5|TRBD1
CASSLVRTGSGNTIYF
TGTGCCAGCAGCTTGGTAAGGACAGGCTCTGGAAACACCATATATTTT
>few|TRBJ2-1|14|TRBV5-1|-
CASSRRNEGDEQFF
TGCGCCAGCAGCAGGAGAAATGAGGGAGATGAGCAGTTCTTC